This T cell receptor (beta chain) was captured in a study of cytomegalovirus exposure and HLA in healthy donors. The CDR3 contains 13 residues. CDR1 is SEHNR, CDR2 FQNEAQ, per germline (reference sequence). Deletions cut 4 bases from V and 2 bases from J, with 8 bases between. Here immunoSEQ multiplex PCR was the method, and the copy in TCRdb shows in-frame clones only, minus some. The data show about 180,000 clones, roughly 85% seen once. The sequencing sample was made of PBMCs. This TCR came from a man aged 18 to 29 in good health and CMV-seropositive. The rearrangement joins TRBV7-9 to TRBJ2-5, with TRBD1 as a possible D gene (5 bases). The CDR3 DNA is TGTGCCAGCAGCTGGCCAGGGCAAGAGACCCAGTACTTC. It encodes CASSWPGQETQYF.